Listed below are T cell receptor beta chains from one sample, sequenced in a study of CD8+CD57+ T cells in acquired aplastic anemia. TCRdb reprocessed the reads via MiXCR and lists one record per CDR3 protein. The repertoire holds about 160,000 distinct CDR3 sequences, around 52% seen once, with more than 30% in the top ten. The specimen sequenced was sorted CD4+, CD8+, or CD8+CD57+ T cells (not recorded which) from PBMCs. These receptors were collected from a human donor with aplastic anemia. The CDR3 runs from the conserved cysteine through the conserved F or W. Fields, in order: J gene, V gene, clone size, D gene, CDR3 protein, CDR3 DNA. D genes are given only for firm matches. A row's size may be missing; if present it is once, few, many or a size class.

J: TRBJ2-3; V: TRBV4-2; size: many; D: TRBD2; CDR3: CASRSRAGGGDTQYF; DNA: TGTGCCAGCAGATCGAGAGCGGGAGGCGGGGATACGCAGTATTTT
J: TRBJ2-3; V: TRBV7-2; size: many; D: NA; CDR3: CASRASTDTQYF; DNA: TGTGCCAGCAGGGCTAGCACAGATACGCAGTATTTT
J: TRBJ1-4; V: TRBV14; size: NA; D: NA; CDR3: CASSQVDGNEKLLF; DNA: TGTGCCAGCAGCCAAGTAGACGGAAATGAAAAGCTGTTATTT
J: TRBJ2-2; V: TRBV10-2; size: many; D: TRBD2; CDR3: CASTTNPQGLAGFGELFF; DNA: TGCGCCAGCACAACAAACCCCCAGGGACTAGCGGGATTCGGGGAGCTGTTTTTT
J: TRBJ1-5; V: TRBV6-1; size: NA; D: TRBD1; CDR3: CAGSPGTGINQPQHF; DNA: TGTGCCGGCAGCCCCGGGACAGGAATCAATCAGCCCCAGCATTTT
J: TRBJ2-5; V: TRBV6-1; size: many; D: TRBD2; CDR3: CASSEALAGARETQYF; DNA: TGTGCCAGCAGTGAAGCGCTAGCGGGAGCGAGAGAGACCCAGTACTTC
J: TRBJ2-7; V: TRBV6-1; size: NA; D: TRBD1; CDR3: CASSGDSLTYEQYF; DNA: TGTGCCAGCAGTGGGGACAGCTTGACCTACGAGCAGTACTTC
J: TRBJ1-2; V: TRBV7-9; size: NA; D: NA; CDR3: CASSAQDYGYTF; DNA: TGTGCCAGCAGCGCCCAGGATTATGGCTACACCTTC
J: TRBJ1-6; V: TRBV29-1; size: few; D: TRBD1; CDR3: CSAGQGGSSPLHF; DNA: TGCAGCGCCGGACAGGGAGGGAGTTCACCCCTCCACTTT
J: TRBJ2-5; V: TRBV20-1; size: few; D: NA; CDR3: CSARGALEVTETQYF; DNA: TGCAGTGCTAGAGGGGCCCTAGAGGTCACAGAGACCCAGTACTTC
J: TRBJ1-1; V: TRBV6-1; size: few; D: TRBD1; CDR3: CASGGIRQGGAEAFF; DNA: TGTGCCAGCGGTGGAATCCGACAGGGAGGCGCTGAAGCTTTCTTT
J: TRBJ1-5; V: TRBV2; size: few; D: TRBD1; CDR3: CASSVGTVSNQPQHF; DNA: TGTGCCAGCAGTGTTGGGACAGTTAGCAATCAGCCCCAGCATTTT
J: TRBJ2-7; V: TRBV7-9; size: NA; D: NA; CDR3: CASRTDPYEQYF; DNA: TGTGCCAGCCGCACCGACCCCTACGAGCAGTACTTC
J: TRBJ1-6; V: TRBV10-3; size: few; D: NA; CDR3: CAISGGQVYNSPLHF; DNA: TGTGCCATCAGTGGGGGGCAGGTCTATAATTCACCCCTCCACTTT
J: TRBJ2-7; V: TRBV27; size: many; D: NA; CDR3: CASSHEWRYEQYF; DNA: TGTGCCAGCAGTCACGAATGGCGCTACGAGCAGTACTTC
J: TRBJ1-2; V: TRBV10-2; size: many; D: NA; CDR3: CASIGEGYYGYTF; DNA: TGCGCCTCCATTGGGGAAGGGTACTATGGCTACACCTTC
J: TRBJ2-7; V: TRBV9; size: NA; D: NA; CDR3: CASGVRADGEQYF; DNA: TGTGCCAGCGGCGTCAGGGCAGACGGAGAGCAGTACTTC
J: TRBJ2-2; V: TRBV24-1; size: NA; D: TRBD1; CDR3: CATATGGKTGELFF; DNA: TGTGCCACTGCGACAGGGGGGAAAACCGGGGAGCTGTTTTTT
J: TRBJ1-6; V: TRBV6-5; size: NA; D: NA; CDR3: CASSNVGENSPLHF; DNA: TGTGCCAGCAGTAACGTGGGGGAAAATTCACCCCTCCACTTT
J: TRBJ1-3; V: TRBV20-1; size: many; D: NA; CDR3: CSVRGSGTAVSGNTIYF; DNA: TGCAGTGTTAGGGGCAGCGGAACGGCAGTCTCTGGAAACACCATATATTTT
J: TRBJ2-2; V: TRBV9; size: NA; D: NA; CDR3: CANSGRLGQGGPGELFF; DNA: TGTGCCAACAGCGGACGCCTGGGGCAGGGTGGACCCGGGGAGCTGTTTTTT
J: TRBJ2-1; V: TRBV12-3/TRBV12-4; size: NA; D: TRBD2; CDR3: CASTPGEGYNEQFF; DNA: TGTGCCAGCACCCCGGGGGAGGGGTACAATGAGCAGTTCTTC
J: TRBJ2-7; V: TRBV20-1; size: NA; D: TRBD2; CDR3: CSAREASGSYEQYF; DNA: TGCAGTGCTAGGGAGGCTAGCGGGAGCTACGAGCAGTACTTC
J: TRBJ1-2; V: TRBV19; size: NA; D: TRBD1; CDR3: CASSSPERGQGAQDYGYTF; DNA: TGTGCCAGTAGTAGTCCAGAGAGGGGACAGGGGGCGCAGGACTATGGCTACACCTTC
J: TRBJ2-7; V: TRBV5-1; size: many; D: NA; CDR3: CASSFVGKYEQYF; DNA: TGCGCCAGCAGCTTTGTAGGGAAATACGAGCAGTACTTC
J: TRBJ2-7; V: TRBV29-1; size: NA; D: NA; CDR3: CSVEYAGGVHQEQYF; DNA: TGCAGCGTTGAGTATGCGGGCGGGGTCCATCAGGAGCAGTACTTC